Following are 18 T cell receptor beta chains from one sample sequenced in a study of blood T cell repertoires in COVID-19. The method was immunoSEQ multiplex PCR; TCRdb's version includes in-frame clones alone and lacks a portion of them. The data show more than 350,000 clones, with about 88% seen just once and 1.4% held by the top ten. Sequenced sample: PBMCs or T cells enriched from blood (not recorded which). Receptor source: a woman under 30 who had been exposed to COVID-19.

The rearrangement joins TRBV14 to TRBJ2-5; TRBD2 matches at 10 bases. V lost 1 base, J lost 5 bases, and 7 bases stayed unmatched. The germline gives CDR1 SGHDN, CDR2 FVKESK. This CDR3 spans 16 amino acids. CDR3 loop: CASSQGSKTSGETQYF. In DNA, the CDR3 is TGTGCCAGCAGCCAAGGATCGAAGACTAGCGGGGAGACCCAGTACTTC. Variable domain in full (rest from reference TRBV14 and TRBJ2-5): EAGVTQFPSHSVIEKGQTVTLRCDPISGHDNLYWYRRVMGKEIKFLLHFVKESKQDESGMPNNRFLAERTGGTYSTLKVQPAELEDSGVYFCASSQGSKTSGETQYFGPGTRLLVL.

CDR3 nucleotide sequence: TGCGCCAGCAGCTTGGTACAGGGACCTGAAGCTTTCTTT. This sequence encodes CASSLVQGPEAFF. V is TRBV5-1 and J is TRBJ1-1, with a weak D call TRBD1 (6 bases). Per the germline V gene, CDR1 is SGHRS and CDR2 is YFSETQ. The CDR3 extends over 13 amino acids. V was cut by 0 bases and J by 6 bases, with 9 bases left in between. The variable domain in full, with the rest retrieved from reference TRBV5-1 and TRBJ1-1, is KAGVTQTPRYLIKTRGQQVTLSCSPISGHRSVSWYQQTPGQGLQFLFEYFSETQRNKGNFPGRFSGRQFSNSRSEMNVSTLELGDSALYLCASSLVQGPEAFFGQGTRLTVV.

The chain recombines TRBV7-3 with TRBJ2-2; D gene uncertain. V lost 5 bases to trimming and J lost 6 bases, with 10 bases between them. The CDR3 has 13 amino acids. Germline CDR1 reads SGHTA; CDR2 reads FQGTGA. In DNA form, the CDR3 reads TGTGCCAGCAGCCATGGAGAGGCCGGGGAGCTGTTTTTT. Translated, it gives CASSHGEAGELFF.

The gene calls are TRBV25-1 and TRBJ1-4; 7 nucleotides agree with TRBD1. V gave up 5 bases and J gave up 4 bases; unmatched junction bases: 4. The CDR3 totals 14 residues. The germline V gene has CDR1 MGHDK and CDR2 SYGVNS. The CDR3 spells CASSQGDFNEKLFF. The CDR3, as DNA: TGTGCCAGCAGTCAGGGGGACTTTAATGAAAAACTGTTTTTT.

The chain employs TRBV2 and TRBJ2-2; 7 bases match TRBD1. The junction had 4 bases not matched to a gene; V was cut back by 7 bases and J by 2 bases. The length of the CDR3 is 14 residues. Germline V gene sequence: CDR1 SNHLY, CDR2 FYNNEI. CDR3 DNA sequence: TGTGCCAGCAACGGACAGGCTAACACCGGGGAGCTGTTTTTT. Translated, it gives CASNGQANTGELFF.

The rearrangement uses TRBV4-1 and TRBJ2-2; TRBD2 aligns across 10 bases. The CDR3 length is 21 residues. The V segment lost 1 base and the J segment 2 bases; nucleotides outside the gene matches: 16. Germline V gives CDR1 MGHRA, CDR2 YSYEKL. The CDR3 DNA reads TGCGCCAGCAGCCAAGGTCTCCAGGGGTCTACTAGCGGGGTTAACACCGGGGAGCTGTTTTTT. This codes for CASSQGLQGSTSGVNTGELFF.

The gene calls are TRBV11-2 and TRBJ2-1, with D perhaps TRBD2 (6 bases). Trimming removed 1 base from V and 0 bases from J, with 10 bases in between. CDR3 length equals 16 residues. From germline, CDR1 is SGHAT and CDR2 FQNNGV. CDR3 amino acids: CASSLGLSGSYNEQFF. In DNA form, the CDR3 reads TGTGCCAGCAGCTTAGGGCTTAGCGGCTCCTACAATGAGCAGTTCTTC.

The chain couples TRBV28 to TRBJ1-5; possibly TRBD1 for D (6 bases). Germline loops: CDR1 MDHEN, CDR2 SYDVKM. V lost 2 bases to trimming and J lost 0 bases, with 11 bases between them. The CDR3 is 16 amino acids. For the CDR3, the DNA is TGTGCCAGCAGTTTACAGGGGCATTATAGCAATCAGCCCCAGCATTTT. Residues: CASSLQGHYSNQPQHF.

The rearrangement links TRBV5-8 to TRBJ2-1, with 8 bases aligning to TRBD2. The CDR3 is 12 residues long. V gave up 9 bases and J gave up 9 bases; unmatched junction bases: 8. CDR1 is SGHTS, CDR2 YDEGEE, per germline. The CDR3 coding sequence is TGTGCCACCTCGGGGGGGGAGGGTGAGCAGTTCTTC. Protein sequence: CATSGGEGEQFF.

The gene calls are TRBV30 and TRBJ1-2, with D possibly being TRBD1 (5 bases). Trimming took 2 bases from V and 0 from J, leaving 13 bases between them. Germline CDR1 reads GTSNPN; CDR2 reads SVGIG (reference sequence). CDR3 size: 15 residues. The CDR3 nucleotides read TGTGCCTGGAGTTACGACGGGACTTCTAACTATGGCTACACCTTC. Amino acids: CAWSYDGTSNYGYTF.

CDR3 nucleotide sequence: TGCGCCAGCAGCGCAGCTAGCGGGCGGGTCCAAGAGACCCAGTACTTC. Translating it yields CASSAASGRVQETQYF. This chain joins TRBV5-1 and TRBJ2-5, with 8 bases fitting TRBD2. This CDR3 has 16 amino acids. The junction had 9 bases not matched to a gene; V was cut back by 4 bases and J by 1 base. Germline assignment: CDR1 SGHRS and CDR2 YFSETQ.

This chain links TRBV6-5 with TRBJ2-7, with 7 bases fitting TRBD1. The CDR3 consists of 15 residues. The germline V gene has CDR1 MNHEY and CDR2 SVGAGI. With 6 bases clipped from V and 0 bases from J, the junction kept 8 bases outside the gene matches. The CDR3: CASRDSGQHSYEQYF. The DNA of the CDR3 is TGTGCCAGCAGAGACTCGGGACAGCACTCCTACGAGCAGTACTTC.

V gene TRBV3-1 (or the pseudogene TRBV3-2) combines with J gene TRBJ1-4; D may be TRBD1 (6 bases). Trimming took off 4 bases at V and 0 bases at J, with 9 bases between the two ends. The V gene's germline CDR1 is LGHDT and CDR2 YNNKEL (reference sequence). CDR3 length equals 15 residues. In DNA, the CDR3 is TGTGCCAGCAGCCCACAGGGTGCAACTAATGAAAAACTGTTTTTT. Translated, it gives CASSPQGATNEKLFF.

The V gene is TRBV7-2, the J gene TRBJ2-1; D unresolved. The CDR3 contains 14 residues. V lost 7 bases, J lost 4 bases, and 14 bases lay in between. Germline-derived CDR1 and CDR2 are SGHTA and FQGNSA. CDR3 in DNA: TGTGCCAGCATCCCCCGCCCTACTTACAATGAGCAGTTCTTC. Translation gives CASIPRPTYNEQFF.

The rearrangement uses TRBV27 and TRBJ2-7, with TRBD1 as a possible D gene (5 bases). Germline-derived CDR1 and CDR2 are MNHEY and SMNVEV (reference sequence). The CDR3 has 14 residues. V was shortened by 5 bases and J by 2 bases, with 13 bases between the two germline ends. The CDR3 nucleotides are TGTGCCAGCAGTCCAATCGACAGAGCCTACGAGCAGTACTTC. Translating it yields CASSPIDRAYEQYF.

The gene calls are TRBV6-4 and TRBJ2-1; tentative D call: TRBD2 (6 bases). Per the germline V gene, CDR1 is MRHNA and CDR2 is SNTAGT. Between the trimmed V and J ends, which lost 3 bases and 8 bases, there was a span of 17 bases. The CDR3 extends over 15 amino acids. The CDR3 loop reads CASSETSGALDEQFF. The CDR3 DNA sequence: TGTGCCAGCAGTGAGACTAGTGGGGCATTAGATGAGCAGTTCTTC.

This clone was found once. The chain joins TRBV27 to TRBJ1-1, with a tentative D call TRBD1 (6 bases). Germline V CDR1 and CDR2: MNHEY, SMNVEV (reference sequence). V lost 5 bases to trimming and J lost 3 bases, with 19 bases between them. The CDR3 is 16 residues long. Here the CDR3 reads CASSGVSRGSYTEAFF. The CDR3 DNA reads as TGTGCCAGCAGTGGGGTCTCCAGGGGCAGTTACACTGAAGCTTTCTTT.

The V call is TRBV19, the J call TRBJ2-3; TRBD2 matches 9 bases. With 3 bases clipped from V and 6 bases from J, the junction kept 10 bases outside the gene matches. Germline V CDR1 and CDR2: LNHDA, SQIVND (reference sequence). This CDR3 is built from 16 residues. This CDR3 reads CASSMTRGRAGDTQYF. The CDR3 DNA reads as TGTGCCAGTAGTATGACTCGCGGGAGGGCGGGGGATACGCAGTATTTT. The full variable domain, in which reference TRBV19 and TRBJ2-3 provide the parts outside the CDR3, is DGGITQSPKYLFRKEGQNVTLSCEQNLNHDAMYWYRQDPGQGLRLIYYSQIVNDFQKGDIAEGYSVSREKKESFPLTVTSAQKNPTAFYLCASSMTRGRAGDTQYFGPGTRLTVL.